The next 2 T cell receptor beta chains were all read from a single sample in a study of beta chain features in type 1 diabetes. Investigators reverse transcribed all isolated RNA, so they sequenced expressed TCRB transcripts. The assay was immunoSEQ multiplex PCR, and TCRdb's table has in-frame clones only and misses some. The sample holds 130,000 to 150,000 clones, about 44% seen once. What was sequenced was Tregs from blood. The receptor set was obtained from a man aged 18 to 35 in good health.

The chain has TRBV5-4 and TRBJ1-4, with D perhaps matching TRBD1 (6 bases). The CDR3 consists of 14 residues. CDR1 is SGHNT, CDR2 YYREEE, per germline (reference sequence). V lost 1 base, J lost 8 bases, and 12 bases lay in between. The CDR3 DNA sequence: TGTGCCAGCAGCTTGCGGGGGGCGAGGGAAAAACTGTTTTTT. It yields the protein CASSLRGAREKLFF. The full variable domain, with the rest looked up from reference TRBV5-4 and TRBJ1-4, is ETGVTQSPTHLIKTRGQQVTLRCSSQSGHNTVSWYQQALGQGPQFIFQYYREEENGRGNFPPRFSGLQFPNYSSELNVNALELDDSALYLCASSLRGAREKLFFGSGTQLSVL.

This rearrangement joins TRBV30 to TRBJ2-3, with 8 nucleotides matching TRBD2. With 3 bases clipped from V and 3 bases from J, the junction kept 2 bases outside the gene matches. In germline, CDR1 is GTSNPN, CDR2 SVGIG (reference sequence). There are 13 residues in the CDR3. The CDR3 DNA is TGTGCCTGGAGGGGCGGGGGGACAGATACGCAGTATTTT. Protein product: CAWRGGGTDTQYF.